The T cell receptor (beta chain) described here comes from a study of T cell changes during pregnancy in multiple sclerosis. The assay was immunoSEQ multiplex PCR, and TCRdb's table has in-frame clones only and misses some. The sample has about 80,000 clones, about nine tenths seen once. V lost 1 base and J 0 bases, leaving 7 bases between the germline ends. CDR3 length: 15 residues. CDR1 and CDR2 (germline): SGDLS, YYNGEE. Here the sequenced sample was peripheral blood, taken before pregnancy. The origin of this receptor is a female donor with multiple sclerosis, enrolled in a pregnancy study. J is TRBJ2-2 and V is TRBV9, with D possibly being TRBD1 (6 bases). CDR3 nucleotide sequence: TGTGCCAGCAGCGTAAACAGGGCGAACACCGGGGAGCTGTTTTTT. The encoded protein is CASSVNRANTGELFF.